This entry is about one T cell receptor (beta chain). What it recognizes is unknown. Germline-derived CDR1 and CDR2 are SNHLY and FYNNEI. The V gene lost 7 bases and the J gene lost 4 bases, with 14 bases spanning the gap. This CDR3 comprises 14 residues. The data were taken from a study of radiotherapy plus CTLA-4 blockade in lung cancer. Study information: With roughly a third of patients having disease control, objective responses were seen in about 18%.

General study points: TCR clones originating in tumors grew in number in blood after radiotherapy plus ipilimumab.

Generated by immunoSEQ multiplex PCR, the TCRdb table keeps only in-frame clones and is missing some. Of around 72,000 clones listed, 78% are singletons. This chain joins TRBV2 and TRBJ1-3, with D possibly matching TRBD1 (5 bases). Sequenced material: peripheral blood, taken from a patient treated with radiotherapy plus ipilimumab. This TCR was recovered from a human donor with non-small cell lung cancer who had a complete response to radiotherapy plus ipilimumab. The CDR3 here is CASNPGLSGNTIYF. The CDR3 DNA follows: TGTGCCAGCAACCCAGGGCTAAGCGGAAACACCATATATTTT.